This T cell receptor beta chain originates from a study of shared clonotypes between healthy human individuals. The CDR3 sequence is 14 residues long. Between the trimmed V and J ends, which lost 2 bases and 4 bases, there was a span of 11 bases. Looked up from germline, CDR1 is SGHAT and CDR2 is FQNNGV. Across several immunoSEQ plates, the genomic DNA of each subset was split evenly. In replicate PCRs of unsorted PBMC, around 0.3 ug DNA, around 30,000 T cell genomes, was used. The assay was immunoSEQ multiplex PCR, and TCRdb's table has in-frame clones only and misses some. The sample lists about 460,000 clones; 77% were seen once.

The source material was PBMCs. The sequence was collected from a woman aged 40 to 49 in good health. Some clones in this sample may be carry-over from other donors' samples. The rearrangement joins TRBV11-2 to TRBJ1-2, with D uncertain. The CDR3 reads CASSLLSGAYGYTF. CDR3 nucleotides: TGTGCCAGCAGCTTATTGTCAGGAGCCTATGGCTACACCTTC.